This T cell receptor beta chain stems from a study of STAT5B mutations in CD4+ large granular lymphocyte leukemia. Regarding the study as a whole: 8/27 top patient clones versus 2/35 control clones were TRBV06-family.

This table comes from immunoSEQ multiplex PCR, and its TCRdb copy is limited to in-frame clones, with some not included. Here the sample spans 15,000 to 20,000 clones, approximately 84% being singletons. Note on this clone: The antigen is undetermined.

The germline gives CDR1 SGHAT, CDR2 FQNNGV. V lost 3 bases to trimming and J lost 2 bases, with 7 bases between them. There are 13 residues in the CDR3. This clonotype was sampled from a human donor in good health. The sample taken for sequencing was CD4+ T cells from blood buffy coats. The chain couples TRBV11-2 to TRBJ1-2; D unclear. The CDR3 nucleotides are TGTGCCAGCAGCTTGAACGGAAACTATGGCTACACCTTC. Its protein is CASSLNGNYGYTF.